These 2 T cell receptor beta chains were all obtained from the same sample, sequenced in a study of vaccination and CD4 T cells after COVID-19. The treatment: roughly 10-day PBMC culture with coronavirus spike peptide pools or control peptides (ViraFEST assay). No antigen has been assigned to these receptors. Sequence data for DNA of cultured CD4+ T cells were generated by the Oncomine TCR Beta short-read assay. MiXCR, applied by TCRdb to the PCR reads, yields one record per CDR3 protein. The top ten clones hold 13% to 15% of a sample with fewer than 15,000 distinct CDR3 sequences, about half of them seen once. Sequencing input: CD4+ T cells from blood, cultured in vitro. All receptors derive from a human donor who had recovered from COVID-19.

This chain uses TRBV6-2 or TRBV6-3 with TRBJ2-3; TRBD2 agrees at 16 bases. Germline loops: CDR1 MNHEY, CDR2 SVGEGT. The CDR3 has 15 residues. The V and J ends lost 6 bases and 8 bases, in that order; junction bases with no gene match: 5. CDR3 loop: CASRGLAGGPATQYF. The DNA for the CDR3 is TGTGCCAGCAGGGGACTAGCGGGGGGGCCGGCTACGCAGTATTTT.

The rearrangement uses TRBV6-2 or TRBV6-3 and TRBJ2-7, with a weak D call TRBD1 (6 bases). CDR1 MNHEY and CDR2 SVGEGT come from the germline V gene. V was pared by 0 bases and J by 3 bases, with 9 bases between. This CDR3 has 14 amino acids. The CDR3 DNA sequence: TGTGCCAGCAGTTACTCGTGGACAGACTACGAGCAGTACTTC. Residues: CASSYSWTDYEQYF.